This T cell receptor beta chain emerged from a study of blood T cell repertoires in COVID-19 (dated by TCRdb to about 2020). For the wider study: The collaborator samples originated in the United States, Italy and Spain and spanned the acute and convalescent phases of COVID-19. The material from the prospective study consisted of cDNA or gDNA derived from T cells, B-cell-depleted T cells, or PBMCs. Deeply sampled blood TCRbeta repertoires from subjects exposed to, actively infected with, or recovered from COVID-19 were included in the dataset. A freely available public database, intended as a resource for researchers studying the immune response to SARS-CoV-2, is where the repertoires were released. Samples were obtained from the ongoing ImmuneRACE study (first 160 participants) and from approximately 1,200 subjects provided by 6 global collaborators. Sample metadata almost always included a de-identified subject ID, COVID-19 status, age in years and sex. HLA class I and class II types, where available, came from metadata supplied by the sample provider rather than from assay-based typing. On the study overall, not on this receptor specifically: The amount of clinical and demographic metadata varied by source and participant and was provided uncurated.

TCRbeta CDR3 regions were amplified from genomic DNA by means of the immunoSEQ Assay, a bias-controlled multiplex PCR. In the original analysis: Nucleated cell counts per sample were estimated from amplification of reference gene primers within the assay. To quantify the absolute abundance of each unique TCRbeta CDR3 rearrangement, sequence reads were collapsed and filtered. For each sample, productive Simpson clonality was calculated by taking the square root of Simpson's diversity index across productive rearrangements. Imported from immuneACCESS, the table was reduced by TCRdb to in-frame sequences with V and J called. These copies leave out some clones; in studies compared against another copy, an unresolved V gene accounts for under half, and the cause of the remainder is not known. V and J calls and clone size are given by that table; D and trimming were obtained from the DNA. This sample is represented by roughly 150,000 clones; 90% of them were singletons. The ten largest make up 15% to 20% of the sample.

At the junction V is shortened by 10 bases and J by 2 bases, with 11 bases in between. Including the terminal cysteine and phenylalanine, the CDR3 comprises 13 residues. The kept DNA is CDR3 alone, 39 bases in frame from the first base. Whole blood was collected in K2EDTA tubes by collaborating institutions according to the institutions' own protocols. Collaborator samples were shipped for TCRbeta analysis as frozen whole blood, isolated PBMCs, or DNA extracted from either sample type. This clone was detected a few times. No cognate antigen has been identified for it. The record has no base qualities; no much larger clone is one base away.

The V and J segments used are TRBV12-3 or TRBV12-4 and TRBJ2-2, with TRBD2 tentatively as D gene (5 bases match). The sequencing input was peripheral blood. This receptor was obtained from a man in his 60s with active or convalescent COVID-19. In nucleotides, the sequence is TGTGCCACCAGACTATTAAACACCGGGGAGCTGTTTTTT. Translated, it reads CATRLLNTGELFF.